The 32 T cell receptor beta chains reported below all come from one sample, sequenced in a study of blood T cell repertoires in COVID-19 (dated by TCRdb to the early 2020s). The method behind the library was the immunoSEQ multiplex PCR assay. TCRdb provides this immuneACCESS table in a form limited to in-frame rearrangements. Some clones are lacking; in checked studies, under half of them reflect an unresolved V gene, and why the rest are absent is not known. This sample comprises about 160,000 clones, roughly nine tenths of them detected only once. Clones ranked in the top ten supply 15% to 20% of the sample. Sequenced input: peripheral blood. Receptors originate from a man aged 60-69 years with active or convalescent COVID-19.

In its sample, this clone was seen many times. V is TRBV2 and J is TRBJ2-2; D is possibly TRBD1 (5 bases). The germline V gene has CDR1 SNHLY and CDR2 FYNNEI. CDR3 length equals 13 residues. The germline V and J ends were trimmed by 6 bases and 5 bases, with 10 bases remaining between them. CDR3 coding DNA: TGTGCCAGCAGGGCAGGGCGGACCGGGGAGCTGTTTTTT. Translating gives CASRAGRTGELFF.

CDR3 DNA: TGTGCCAGCAATATGGGACAGGTAAAGACCAGTGAGCAGTTCTTC. Residues: CASNMGQVKTSEQFF. The chain uses TRBV19 and TRBJ2-1, with 8 bases aligning to TRBD1. CDR3 size: 15 residues. Looked up from germline, CDR1 is LNHDA and CDR2 is SQIVND (reference sequence). Trimming took 9 bases from V and 9 from J; bases not matched to a gene: 16.

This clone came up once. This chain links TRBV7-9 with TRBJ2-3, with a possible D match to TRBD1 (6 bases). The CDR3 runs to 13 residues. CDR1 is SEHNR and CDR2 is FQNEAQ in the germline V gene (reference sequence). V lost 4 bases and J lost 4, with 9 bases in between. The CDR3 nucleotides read TGTGCCAGCAGCTCGAAGGGGGCAGATACGCAGTATTTT. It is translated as CASSSKGADTQYF.

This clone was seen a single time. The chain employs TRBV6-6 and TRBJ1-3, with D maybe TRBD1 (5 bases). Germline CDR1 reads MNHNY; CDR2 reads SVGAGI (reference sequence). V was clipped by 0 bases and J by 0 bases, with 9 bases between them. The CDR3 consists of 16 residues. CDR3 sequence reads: CASSYSPGISGNTIYF. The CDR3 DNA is TGTGCCAGCAGTTACTCGCCAGGGATCTCTGGAAACACCATATATTTT.

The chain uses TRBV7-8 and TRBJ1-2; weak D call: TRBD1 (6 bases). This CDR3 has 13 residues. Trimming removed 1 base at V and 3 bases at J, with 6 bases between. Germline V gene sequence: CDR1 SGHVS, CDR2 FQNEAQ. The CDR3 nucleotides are TGTGCCAGCAGCTTAGGGACAGACTATGGCTACACCTTC. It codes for CASSLGTDYGYTF.

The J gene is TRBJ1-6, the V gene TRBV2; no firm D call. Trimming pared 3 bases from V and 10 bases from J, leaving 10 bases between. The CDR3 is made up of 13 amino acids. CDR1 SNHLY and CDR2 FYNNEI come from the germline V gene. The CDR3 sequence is CASSEEGISPLHF. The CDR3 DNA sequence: TGTGCCAGCAGTGAGGAGGGTATCTCACCCCTCCACTTT.

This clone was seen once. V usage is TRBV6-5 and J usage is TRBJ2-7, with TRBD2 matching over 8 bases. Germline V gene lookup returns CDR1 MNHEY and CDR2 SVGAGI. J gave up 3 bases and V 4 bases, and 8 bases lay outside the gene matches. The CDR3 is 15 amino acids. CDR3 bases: TGTGCCAGCAGTTTCGGATTAGCGGGAAGCTACGAGCAGTACTTC. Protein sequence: CASSFGLAGSYEQYF.

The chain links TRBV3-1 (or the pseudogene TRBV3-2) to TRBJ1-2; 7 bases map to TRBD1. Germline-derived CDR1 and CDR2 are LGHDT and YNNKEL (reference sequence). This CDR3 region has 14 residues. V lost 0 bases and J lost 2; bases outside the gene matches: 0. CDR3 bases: TGTGCCAGCAGCCAAGAGACAGGGAACTATGGCTACACCTTC. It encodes CASSQETGNYGYTF.

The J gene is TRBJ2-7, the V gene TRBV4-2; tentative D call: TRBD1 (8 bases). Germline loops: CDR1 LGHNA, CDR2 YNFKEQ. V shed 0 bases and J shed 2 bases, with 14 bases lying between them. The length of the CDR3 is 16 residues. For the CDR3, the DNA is TGTGCCAGCAGCCAAGAACAGGGGGGGGTCACCTACGAGCAGTACTTC. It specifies CASSQEQGGVTYEQYF.

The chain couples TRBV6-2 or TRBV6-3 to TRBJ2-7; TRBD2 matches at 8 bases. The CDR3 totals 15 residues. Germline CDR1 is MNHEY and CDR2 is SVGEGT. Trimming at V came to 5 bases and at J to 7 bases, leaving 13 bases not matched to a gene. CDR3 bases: TGTGCCAGCAGTGACCTAGCGGGCCTCTCGGGGGAGCAGTACTTC. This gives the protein CASSDLAGLSGEQYF.

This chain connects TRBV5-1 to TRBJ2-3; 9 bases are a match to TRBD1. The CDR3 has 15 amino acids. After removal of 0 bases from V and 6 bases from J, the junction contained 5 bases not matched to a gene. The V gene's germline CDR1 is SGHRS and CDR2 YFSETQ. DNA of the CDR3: TGCGCCAGCAGCTTGGATGGGACAGGGTACGATACGCAGTATTTT. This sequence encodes CASSLDGTGYDTQYF. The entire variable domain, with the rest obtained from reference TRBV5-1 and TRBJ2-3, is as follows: KAGVTQTPRYLIKTRGQQVTLSCSPISGHRSVSWYQQTPGQGLQFLFEYFSETQRNKGNFPGRFSGRQFSNSRSEMNVSTLELGDSALYLCASSLDGTGYDTQYFGPGTRLTVL.

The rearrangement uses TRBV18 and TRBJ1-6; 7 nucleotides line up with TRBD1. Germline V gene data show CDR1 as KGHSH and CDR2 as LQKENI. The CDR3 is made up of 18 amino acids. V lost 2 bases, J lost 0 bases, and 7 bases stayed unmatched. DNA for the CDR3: TGTGCCAGCTCACCAATCCAGGGGGATAGCTCCTATAATTCACCCCTCCACTTT. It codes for CASSPIQGDSSYNSPLHF.

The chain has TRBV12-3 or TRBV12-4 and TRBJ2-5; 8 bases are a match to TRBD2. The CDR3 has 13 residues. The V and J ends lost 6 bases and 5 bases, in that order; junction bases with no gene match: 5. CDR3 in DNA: TGTGCCAGCAGGCCTAGCGGGCGGGAGACCCAGTACTTC. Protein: CASRPSGRETQYF.

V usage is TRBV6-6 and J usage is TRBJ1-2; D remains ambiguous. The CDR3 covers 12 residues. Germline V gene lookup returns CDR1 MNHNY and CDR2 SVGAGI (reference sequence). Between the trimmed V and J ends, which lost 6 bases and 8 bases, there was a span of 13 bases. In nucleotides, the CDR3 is TGTGCCAGCAGGCCGGGAGGGAGCGGCTACACCTTC. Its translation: CASRPGGSGYTF.

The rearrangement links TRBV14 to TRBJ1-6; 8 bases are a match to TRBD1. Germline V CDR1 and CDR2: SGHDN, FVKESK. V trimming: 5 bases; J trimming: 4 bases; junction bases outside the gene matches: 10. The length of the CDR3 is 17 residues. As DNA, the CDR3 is TGTGCCAGCAGCAAGTGGACAGGGTCTATTTATAATTCACCCCTCCACTTT. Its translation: CASSKWTGSIYNSPLHF.

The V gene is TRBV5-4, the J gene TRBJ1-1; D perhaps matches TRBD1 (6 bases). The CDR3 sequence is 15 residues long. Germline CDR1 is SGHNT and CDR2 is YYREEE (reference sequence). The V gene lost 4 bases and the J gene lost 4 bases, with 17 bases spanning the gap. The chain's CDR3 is CASSETGILGTEAFF. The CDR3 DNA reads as TGTGCCAGCAGCGAAACAGGGATTTTGGGCACTGAAGCTTTCTTT.

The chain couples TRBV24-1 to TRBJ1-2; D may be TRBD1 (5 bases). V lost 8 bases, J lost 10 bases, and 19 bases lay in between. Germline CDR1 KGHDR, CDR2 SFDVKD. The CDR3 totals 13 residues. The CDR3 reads CATNRDGGSDYTF. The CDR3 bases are TGTGCCACCAACCGGGACGGGGGTTCGGACTACACCTTC.

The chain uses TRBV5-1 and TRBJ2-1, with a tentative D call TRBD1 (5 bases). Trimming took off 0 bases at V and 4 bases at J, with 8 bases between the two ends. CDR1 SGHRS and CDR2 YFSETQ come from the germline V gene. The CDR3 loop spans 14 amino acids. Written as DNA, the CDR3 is TGCGCCAGCAGCTTGGGGGGCTTGTACAATGAGCAGTTCTTC. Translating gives CASSLGGLYNEQFF.

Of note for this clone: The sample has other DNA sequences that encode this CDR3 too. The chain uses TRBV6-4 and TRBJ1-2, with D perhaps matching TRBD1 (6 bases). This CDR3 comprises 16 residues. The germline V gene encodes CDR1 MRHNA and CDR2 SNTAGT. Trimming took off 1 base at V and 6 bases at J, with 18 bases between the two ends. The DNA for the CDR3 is TGTGCCAGCAGTGACTTCCCTGACAGGCCCTTCGATGGCTACACCTTC. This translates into CASSDFPDRPFDGYTF.

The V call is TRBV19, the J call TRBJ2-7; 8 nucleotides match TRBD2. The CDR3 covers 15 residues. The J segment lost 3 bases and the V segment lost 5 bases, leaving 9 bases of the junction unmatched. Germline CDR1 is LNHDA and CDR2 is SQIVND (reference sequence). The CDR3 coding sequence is TGTGCCAGTAGTGTAACTAGCGGTAATAACTACGAGCAGTACTTC. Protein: CASSVTSGNNYEQYF.

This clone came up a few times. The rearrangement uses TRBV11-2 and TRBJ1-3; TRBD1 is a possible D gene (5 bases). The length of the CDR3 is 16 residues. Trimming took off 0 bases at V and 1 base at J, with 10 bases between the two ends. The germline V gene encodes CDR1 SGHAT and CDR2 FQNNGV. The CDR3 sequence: CASSLESGGSGNTIYF. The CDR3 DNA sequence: TGTGCCAGCAGCTTAGAATCCGGGGGATCTGGAAACACCATATATTTT.

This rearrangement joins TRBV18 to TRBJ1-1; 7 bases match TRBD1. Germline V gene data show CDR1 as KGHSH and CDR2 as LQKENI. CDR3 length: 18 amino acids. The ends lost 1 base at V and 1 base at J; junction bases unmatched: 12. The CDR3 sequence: CASSPRSGATGTNTEAFF. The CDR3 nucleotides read TGTGCCAGCTCACCACGGTCAGGAGCGACAGGGACGAACACTGAAGCTTTCTTT.

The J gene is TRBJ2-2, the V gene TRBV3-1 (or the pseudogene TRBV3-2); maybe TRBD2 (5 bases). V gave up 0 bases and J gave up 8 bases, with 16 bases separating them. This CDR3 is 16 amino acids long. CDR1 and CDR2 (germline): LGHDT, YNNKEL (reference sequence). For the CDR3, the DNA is TGTGCCAGCAGCCAAGAGAGGGCCAAAAGGGTGGGGGAGCTGTTTTTT. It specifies CASSQERAKRVGELFF.

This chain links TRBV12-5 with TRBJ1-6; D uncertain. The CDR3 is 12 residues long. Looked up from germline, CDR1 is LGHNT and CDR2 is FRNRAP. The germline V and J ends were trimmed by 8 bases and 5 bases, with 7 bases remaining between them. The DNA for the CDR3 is TGTGCTAGTAATCCGGATAATTCACCCCTCCACTTT. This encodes CASNPDNSPLHF.

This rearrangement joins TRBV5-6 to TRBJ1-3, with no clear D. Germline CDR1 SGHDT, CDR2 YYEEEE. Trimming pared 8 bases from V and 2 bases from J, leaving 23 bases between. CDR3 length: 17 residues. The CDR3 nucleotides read TGTGCCAGTCAGCTTGGGCCCCCCCACCAGACTGGAAACACCATATATTTT. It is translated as CASQLGPPHQTGNTIYF.

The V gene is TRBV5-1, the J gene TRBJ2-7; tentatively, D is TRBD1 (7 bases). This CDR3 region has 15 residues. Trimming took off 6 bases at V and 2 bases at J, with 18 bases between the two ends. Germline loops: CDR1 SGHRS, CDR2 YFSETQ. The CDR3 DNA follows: TGCGCCAGCAAAGGAGGGGGCGTAAGAGCCTACGAGCAGTACTTC. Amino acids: CASKGGGVRAYEQYF. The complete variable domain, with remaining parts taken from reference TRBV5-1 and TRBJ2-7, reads KAGVTQTPRYLIKTRGQQVTLSCSPISGHRSVSWYQQTPGQGLQFLFEYFSETQRNKGNFPGRFSGRQFSNSRSEMNVSTLELGDSALYLCASKGGGVRAYEQYFGPGTRLTVT.

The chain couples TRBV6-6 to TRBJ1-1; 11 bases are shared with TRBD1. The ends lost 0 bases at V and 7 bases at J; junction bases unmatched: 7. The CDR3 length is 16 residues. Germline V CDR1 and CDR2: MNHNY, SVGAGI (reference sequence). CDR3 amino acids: CASSYSKGQGGFEAFF. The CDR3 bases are TGTGCCAGCAGTTACTCGAAGGGACAGGGGGGATTTGAAGCTTTCTTT.

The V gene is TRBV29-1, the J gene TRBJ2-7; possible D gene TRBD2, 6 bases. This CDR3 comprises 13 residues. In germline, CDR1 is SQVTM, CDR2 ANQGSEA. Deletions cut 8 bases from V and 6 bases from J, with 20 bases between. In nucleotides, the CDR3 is TGCAGCACAGTACGTAGCGGCGGTCTCGAGCAGTACTTC. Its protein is CSTVRSGGLEQYF.

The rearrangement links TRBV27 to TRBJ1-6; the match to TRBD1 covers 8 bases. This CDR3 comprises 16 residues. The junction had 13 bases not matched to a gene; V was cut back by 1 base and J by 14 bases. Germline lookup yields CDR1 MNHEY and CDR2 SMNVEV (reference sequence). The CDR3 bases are TGTGCCAGCAGTTTATATCTCCCGACAGGGGCCGGCTCCCTCCACTTT. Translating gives CASSLYLPTGAGSLHF.

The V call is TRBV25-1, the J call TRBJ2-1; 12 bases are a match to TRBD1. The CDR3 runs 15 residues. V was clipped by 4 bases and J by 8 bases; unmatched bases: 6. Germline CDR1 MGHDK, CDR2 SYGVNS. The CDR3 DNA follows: TGTGCCAGCAGTGTTCCAGGGACAGGGGGCCATGAGCAGTTCTTC. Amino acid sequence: CASSVPGTGGHEQFF.

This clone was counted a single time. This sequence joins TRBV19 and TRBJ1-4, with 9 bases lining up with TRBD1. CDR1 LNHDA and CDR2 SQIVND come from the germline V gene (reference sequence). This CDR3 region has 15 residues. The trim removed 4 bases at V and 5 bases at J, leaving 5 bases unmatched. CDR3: CASSKTTGGNEKLFF. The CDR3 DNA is TGTGCCAGTAGTAAAACGACAGGGGGAAATGAAAAACTGTTTTTT.

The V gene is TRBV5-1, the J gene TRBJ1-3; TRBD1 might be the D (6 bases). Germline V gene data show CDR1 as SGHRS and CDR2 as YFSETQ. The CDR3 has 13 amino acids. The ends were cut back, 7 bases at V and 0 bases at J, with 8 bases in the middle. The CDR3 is CASRQVSGNTIYF. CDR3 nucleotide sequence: TGCGCCAGCCGACAGGTCTCTGGAAACACCATATATTTT. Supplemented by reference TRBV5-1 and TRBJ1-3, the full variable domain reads KAGVTQTPRYLIKTRGQQVTLSCSPISGHRSVSWYQQTPGQGLQFLFEYFSETQRNKGNFPGRFSGRQFSNSRSEMNVSTLELGDSALYLCASRQVSGNTIYFGEGSWLTVV.